This T cell receptor beta chain was profiled in a study of shared clonotypes between healthy human individuals. The overall study: The study used three CD4 naive, three CD4 memory, two CD8 naive and one CD8 memory plate per donor.

Approximately 30,000 T cell genomes (approximately 180 ng DNA) went into each sorted-subset replicate. Clones were read by immunoSEQ multiplex PCR, and TCRdb kept only the in-frame ones, dropping some. The table has approximately 82,000 clones, over 55% seen once; the top ten hold roughly 49%. This CDR3 spans 15 amino acids. V lost 0 bases, J lost 0 bases, and 6 bases lay in between. CDR1 is MNHEY, CDR2 SMNVEV, per germline (reference sequence). Study conclusions and caveats: Blood was the only sampled material, and tissue repertoires likely differ.

About this clone: Antigen specificity is unknown.

The donors were all Caucasian adults (living in Nashville, Tennessee). Material: memory CD8+ T cells sorted from blood. Subset noted: CD45RO+ cells pooled with CCR7-negative TemRA cells. This clonotype originated in a man younger than 40 in good health. The rearrangement links TRBV27 to TRBJ1-3; D is uncertain. Written as DNA, the CDR3 is TGTGCCAGCAGTTTATCCCGCAACTCTGGAAACACCATATATTTT. This encodes CASSLSRNSGNTIYF.